This TCR beta chain came from a study of cytomegalovirus exposure and HLA in healthy donors. CDR3 length: 16 amino acids. Germline V gene lookup returns CDR1 SGHRS and CDR2 YFSETQ. V shed 4 bases and J shed 2 bases, with 18 bases lying between them. Amplification used 60 Vbeta primers and 13 Jbeta primers. Here immunoSEQ multiplex PCR was the method, and the copy in TCRdb shows in-frame clones only, minus some. This sample has 190,000 or so clones; around 86% occur once, and the top ten carry under 7.5%. The chain has TRBV5-1 and TRBJ2-5, with D possibly being TRBD2 (6 bases). The specimen was PBMCs. The source is a woman in her 50s in good health and CMV-seropositive. CDR3 in DNA: TGCGCCAGCAGCCCGGGAGTAGTTTCAGGTCAAGAGACCCAGTACTTC. Translation gives CASSPGVVSGQETQYF.